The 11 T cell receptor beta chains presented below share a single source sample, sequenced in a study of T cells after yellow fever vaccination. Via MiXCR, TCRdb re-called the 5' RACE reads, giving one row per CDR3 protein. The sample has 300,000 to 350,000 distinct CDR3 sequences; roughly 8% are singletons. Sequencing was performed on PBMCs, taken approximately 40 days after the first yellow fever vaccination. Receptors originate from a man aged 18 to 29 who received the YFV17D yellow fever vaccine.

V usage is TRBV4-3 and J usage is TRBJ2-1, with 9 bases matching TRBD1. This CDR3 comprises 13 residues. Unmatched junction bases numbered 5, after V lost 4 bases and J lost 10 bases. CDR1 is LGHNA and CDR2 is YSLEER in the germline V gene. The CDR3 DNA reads TGCGCCAGCAGCCGGGGGACAGGGCGGGAGCAGTTCTTC. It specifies CASSRGTGREQFF.

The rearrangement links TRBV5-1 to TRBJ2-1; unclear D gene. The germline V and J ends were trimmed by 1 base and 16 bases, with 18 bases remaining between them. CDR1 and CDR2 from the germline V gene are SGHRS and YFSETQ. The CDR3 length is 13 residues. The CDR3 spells CASSLQVGSQAFF. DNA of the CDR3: TGCGCCAGCAGCTTGCAAGTTGGTTCCCAAGCTTTCTTC.

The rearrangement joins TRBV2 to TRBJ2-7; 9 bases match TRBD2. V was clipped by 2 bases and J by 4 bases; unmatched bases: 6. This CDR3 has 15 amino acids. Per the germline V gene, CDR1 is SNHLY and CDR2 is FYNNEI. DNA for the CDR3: TGTGCCAGCAGTGAATCGGAGCGGGGGGTATACGAGCAGTACGTC. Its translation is CASSESERGVYEQYV.

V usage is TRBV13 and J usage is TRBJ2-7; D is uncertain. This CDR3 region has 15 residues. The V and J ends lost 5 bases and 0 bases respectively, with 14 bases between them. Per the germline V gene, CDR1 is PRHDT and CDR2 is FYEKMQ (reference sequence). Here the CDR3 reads CASSRGRPLSYEQYF. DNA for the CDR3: TGTGCCAGCAGCCGAGGACGTCCCCTCTCCTACGAGCAGTACTTC.

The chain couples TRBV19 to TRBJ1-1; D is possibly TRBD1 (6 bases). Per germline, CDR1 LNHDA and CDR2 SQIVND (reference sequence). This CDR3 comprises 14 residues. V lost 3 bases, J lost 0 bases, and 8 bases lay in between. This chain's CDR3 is CASSIGQMNTEAFF. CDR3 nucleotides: TGTGCCAGTAGTATTGGACAGATGAACACTGAAGCTTTCTTT.

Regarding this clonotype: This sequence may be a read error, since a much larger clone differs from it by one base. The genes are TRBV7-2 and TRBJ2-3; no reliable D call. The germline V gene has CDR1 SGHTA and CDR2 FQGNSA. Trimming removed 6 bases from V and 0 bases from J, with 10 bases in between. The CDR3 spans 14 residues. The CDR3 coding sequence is TGTGCCAGCAGTCCCCCTTTGAGCACAGATACGCAGTATTTT. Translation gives CASSPPLSTDTQYF.

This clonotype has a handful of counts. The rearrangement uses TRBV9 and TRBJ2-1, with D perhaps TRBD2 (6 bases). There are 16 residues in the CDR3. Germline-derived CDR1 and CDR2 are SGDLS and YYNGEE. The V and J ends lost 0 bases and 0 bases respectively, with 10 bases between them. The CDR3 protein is CASSVGSSDSYNEQFF. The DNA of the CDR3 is TGTGCCAGCAGCGTAGGCTCTAGCGACTCCTACAATGAGCAGTTCTTC.

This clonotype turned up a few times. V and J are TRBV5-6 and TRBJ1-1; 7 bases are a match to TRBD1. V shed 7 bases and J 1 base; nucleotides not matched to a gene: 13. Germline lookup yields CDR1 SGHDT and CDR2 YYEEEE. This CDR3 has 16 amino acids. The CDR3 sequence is CASSFWPGTENTEAFF. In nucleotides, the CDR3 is TGTGCCAGCTCCTTTTGGCCGGGGACAGAGAACACTGAAGCTTTCTTT.

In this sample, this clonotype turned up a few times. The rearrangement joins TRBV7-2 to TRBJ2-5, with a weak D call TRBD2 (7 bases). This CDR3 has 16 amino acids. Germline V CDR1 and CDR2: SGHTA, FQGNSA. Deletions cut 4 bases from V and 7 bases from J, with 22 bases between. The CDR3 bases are TGTGCCAGCAGCTCCCTTGGTGGCGGGGGCCCAGGGACCCAGTACTTC. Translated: CASSSLGGGGPGTQYF.

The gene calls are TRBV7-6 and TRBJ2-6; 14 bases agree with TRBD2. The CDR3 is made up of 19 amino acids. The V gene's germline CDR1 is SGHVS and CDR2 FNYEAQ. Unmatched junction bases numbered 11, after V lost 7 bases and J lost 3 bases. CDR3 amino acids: CASTDARLAGGGGANVLTF. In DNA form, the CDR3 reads TGTGCCAGCACCGACGCCCGACTAGCGGGGGGGGGTGGGGCCAACGTCCTGACTTTC.

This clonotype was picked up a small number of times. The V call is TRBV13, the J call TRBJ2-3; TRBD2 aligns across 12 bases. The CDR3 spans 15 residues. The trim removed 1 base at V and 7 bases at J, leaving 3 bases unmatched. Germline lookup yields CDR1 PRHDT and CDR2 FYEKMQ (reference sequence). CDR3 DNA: TGTGCCAGCAGCTTAGCAGGACTAGCGGGGCATACGCAGTATTTT. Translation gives CASSLAGLAGHTQYF.